These 16 T cell receptor beta chains originate from one sample sequenced in a study of blood T cell repertoires in COVID-19. The repertoire was sequenced with immunoSEQ multiplex PCR; TCRdb's copy has only in-frame clones and lacks some. The sample has about 100,000 clones, 92% seen once. The material sequenced was peripheral blood. Source of these receptors: a woman aged 45-65 years with COVID-19, enrolled during active disease.

By share of the sample, this clone is medium-sized. The chain combines TRBV9 with TRBJ2-3; D might be TRBD2 (5 bases). CDR3 length: 12 amino acids. V gave up 7 bases and J gave up 2 bases, with 8 bases separating them. The V gene's germline CDR1 is SGDLS and CDR2 YYNGEE. CDR3 residues: CASRGSTDTQYF. The CDR3 DNA sequence: TGTGCCAGCCGAGGGTCCACAGATACGCAGTATTTT.

V usage is TRBV2 and J usage is TRBJ2-7; the match to TRBD2 covers 8 bases. Losses at the gene ends were 7 bases for V and 3 bases for J; bases not matched to a gene: 5. The CDR3 consists of 13 residues. CDR1 and CDR2 from the germline V gene are SNHLY and FYNNEI. In nucleotides, the CDR3 is TGTGCCAGCATGCGGGGGGCCGACTACGAGCAGTACGTC. It encodes CASMRGADYEQYV.

This clone was seen only a few times. The V gene is TRBV24-1, the J gene TRBJ1-2, with 7 nucleotides matching TRBD1. The CDR3 length is 12 residues. CDR1 KGHDR and CDR2 SFDVKD come from the germline V gene. V lost 4 bases and J lost 7; bases outside the gene matches: 2. This CDR3 is CATSDPGGGYTF. The CDR3 nucleotides are TGTGCCACCAGTGACCCAGGGGGTGGCTACACCTTC.

In this sample, this clone turned up once. The chain couples TRBV14 to TRBJ2-7; 8 bases map to TRBD1. After removal of 2 bases from V and 6 bases from J, the junction contained 12 bases not matched to a gene. CDR3 length: 16 amino acids. The V gene's germline CDR1 is SGHDN and CDR2 FVKESK. The CDR3: CASSQRVSGGLREQYF. CDR3 DNA: TGTGCCAGCAGCCAACGGGTATCAGGGGGCCTTCGCGAGCAGTACTTC.

The chain has TRBV27 and TRBJ1-2; 8 positions match TRBD1. The J segment lost 7 bases and the V segment lost 7 bases, leaving 8 bases of the junction unmatched. Germline assignment: CDR1 MNHEY and CDR2 SMNVEV (reference sequence). The CDR3 has 13 amino acids. CDR3 in amino acids: CASTQGQGFGYTF. The CDR3 nucleotides read TGTGCCAGCACTCAAGGACAGGGCTTTGGCTACACCTTC.

The chain recombines TRBV4-2 with TRBJ1-2; 7 bases agree with TRBD1. Germline values: CDR1 LGHNA, CDR2 YNFKEQ. CDR3 length: 14 residues. J lost 6 bases, V lost 2 bases, and 6 bases had no gene match. The CDR3 DNA is TGTGCCAGCAGCCAACTGGACAGGAGGGATGGCTACACCTTC. Translation gives CASSQLDRRDGYTF.

CDR3 amino acids: CAISGAGGYEQYF. The CDR3 DNA reads as TGTGCCATCAGTGGTGCAGGGGGTTACGAGCAGTACTTC. This rearrangement joins TRBV10-3 to TRBJ2-7; 7 bases agree with TRBD1. With 4 bases clipped from V and 4 bases from J, the junction kept 4 bases outside the gene matches. The length of the CDR3 is 13 residues. CDR1 and CDR2 (germline): ENHRY, SYGVKD.

This chain links TRBV2 with TRBJ1-6, with D hard to call. Trimming removed 5 bases at V and 4 bases at J, with 9 bases between. CDR1 is SNHLY, CDR2 FYNNEI, per germline. The CDR3 consists of 14 residues. The CDR3 here is CASSRRGYNSPLHF. CDR3 nucleotide sequence: TGTGCCAGCAGTCGGCGAGGTTATAATTCACCCCTCCACTTT.

This chain uses TRBV30 with TRBJ1-4; D is unresolved. The V end was cut by 0 bases, the J end by 8 bases, with 13 bases between. The V gene's germline CDR1 is GTSNPN and CDR2 SVGIG (reference sequence). The CDR3 runs 14 residues. The CDR3 here is CAWSVGRRPEKLFF. The CDR3 coding sequence is TGTGCCTGGAGTGTAGGGAGGCGGCCCGAAAAACTGTTTTTT.

The chain couples TRBV6-5 to TRBJ2-2; the D is unclear. Looked up from germline, CDR1 is MNHEY and CDR2 is SVGAGI. Deletions cut 0 bases from V and 7 bases from J, with 3 bases between. The CDR3 consists of 12 residues. The chain's CDR3 is CASSYSGGELFF. The CDR3 DNA is TGTGCCAGCAGTTACTCCGGCGGGGAGCTGTTTTTT.

The chain combines TRBV9 with TRBJ1-5, with D unclear. Germline CDR1 reads SGDLS; CDR2 reads YYNGEE. This CDR3 is built from 16 residues. Trimming removed 6 bases at V and 3 bases at J, with 19 bases between. As DNA, the CDR3 is TGTGCCAGCACCAGGCCCAGGTCCCGCTTCAATCAGCCCCAGCATTTT. This encodes CASTRPRSRFNQPQHF.

The CDR3 region has the DNA TGTGCCAGCACAACTACTGCTCCCCCGGGACAGGCATTTGGAAACACCATATATTTT. Translated: CASTTTAPPGQAFGNTIYF. The V gene is TRBV13, the J gene TRBJ1-3; TRBD1 matches at 8 bases. The V and J ends lost 7 bases and 3 bases, in that order; junction bases with no gene match: 20. CDR1 is PRHDT, CDR2 FYEKMQ, per germline (reference sequence). CDR3 length equals 19 residues.

The CDR3 loop reads CASSGTSGPDTQYF. CDR3 DNA sequence: TGTGCCAGCAGCGGGACTAGCGGCCCAGATACGCAGTATTTT. V is TRBV5-6 and J is TRBJ2-3; TRBD2 matches 11 bases. The trim removed 4 bases at V and 4 bases at J, leaving 2 bases unmatched. The V gene's germline CDR1 is SGHDT and CDR2 YYEEEE. The CDR3 is 14 amino acids. Variable domain in full (rest from reference TRBV5-6 and TRBJ2-3): DAGVTQSPTHLIKTRGQQVTLRCSPKSGHDTVSWYQQALGQGPQFIFQYYEEEERQRGNFPDRFSGHQFPNYSSELNVNALLLGDSALYLCASSGTSGPDTQYFGPGTRLTVL.

V usage is TRBV6-2 or TRBV6-3 and J usage is TRBJ2-2; weak D call: TRBD1 (5 bases). Germline values: CDR1 MNHEY, CDR2 SVGEGT. The V gene lost 5 bases and the J gene lost 4 bases, with 17 bases spanning the gap. The CDR3 extends over 16 amino acids. The CDR3 protein is CASSPDPQGGTGELFF. Here the CDR3 DNA reads TGTGCCAGCAGTCCGGACCCGCAGGGTGGCACCGGGGAGCTGTTTTTT.

The CDR3: CASSQVLGGGWDTQYF. The CDR3, as DNA: TGCGCCAGCAGCCAAGTGTTGGGAGGGGGTTGGGATACGCAGTATTTT. This chain links TRBV4-3 with TRBJ2-3; D is possibly TRBD2 (7 bases). The CDR3 covers 16 residues. The V gene lost 1 base and the J gene lost 6 bases, with 17 bases spanning the gap. Germline assignment: CDR1 LGHNA and CDR2 YSLEER.

The chain couples TRBV7-8 to TRBJ1-1; 9 nucleotides match TRBD1. CDR3 length equals 16 residues. Germline CDR1 SGHVS, CDR2 FQNEAQ. The V gene end was trimmed by 5 bases and the J gene end by 1 base; junction bases not matched to a gene: 8. CDR3 bases: TGTGCCAGCAGCCCTGACAGGGGGACAGGGAACACTGAAGCTTTCTTT. Translation: CASSPDRGTGNTEAFF. The entire variable domain, with the rest obtained from reference TRBV7-8 and TRBJ1-1, is as follows: GAGVSQSPRYKVAKRGQDVALRCDPISGHVSLFWYQQALGQGPEFLTYFQNEAQLDKSGLPSDRFFAERPEGSVSTLKIQRTQQEDSAVYLCASSPDRGTGNTEAFFGQGTRLTVV.